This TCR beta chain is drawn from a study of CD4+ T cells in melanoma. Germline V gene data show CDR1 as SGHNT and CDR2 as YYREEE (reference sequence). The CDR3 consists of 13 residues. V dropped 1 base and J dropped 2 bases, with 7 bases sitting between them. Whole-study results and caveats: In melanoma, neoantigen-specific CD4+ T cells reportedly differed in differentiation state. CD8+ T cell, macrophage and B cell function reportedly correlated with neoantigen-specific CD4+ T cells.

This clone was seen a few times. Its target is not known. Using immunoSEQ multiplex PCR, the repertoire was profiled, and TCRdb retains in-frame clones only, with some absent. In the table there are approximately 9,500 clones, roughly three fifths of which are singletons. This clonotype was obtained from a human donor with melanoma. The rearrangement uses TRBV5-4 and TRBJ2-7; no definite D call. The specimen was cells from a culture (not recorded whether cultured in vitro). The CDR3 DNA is TGTGCCAGCAGCTTGAGGGATACCTACGAGCAGTACTTC. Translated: CASSLRDTYEQYF. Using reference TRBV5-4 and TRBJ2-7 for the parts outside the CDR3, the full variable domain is ETGVTQSPTHLIKTRGQQVTLRCSSQSGHNTVSWYQQALGQGPQFIFQYYREEENGRGNFPPRFSGLQFPNYSSELNVNALELDDSALYLCASSLRDTYEQYFGPGTRLTVT.